These 30 T cell receptor beta chains were sequenced from one sample in a study of blood T cells in healthy people across ages. It was with a sample-barcoded 5' primer and a J-beta primer mix that a second PCR of about 6 to 12 cycles was run. A single record per CDR3 protein comes from TCRdb applying MiXCR to the 5' RACE reads. The table lists about 830,000 distinct CDR3 sequences, around 62% of them singletons. Sequenced input: blood. These receptors all stem from a man younger than 45 in good health.

V and J are TRBV6-5 and TRBJ2-5; 7 bases are shared with TRBD1. Trimming cost V 2 bases and J 7 bases; bases outside gene matches: 7. This CDR3 region has 14 residues. Germline V gives CDR1 MNHEY, CDR2 SVGAGI. In DNA form, the CDR3 reads TGTGCCAGCAGTTACGGAGCAGGGACAGTGACCCAGTACTTC. Translation gives CASSYGAGTVTQYF.

This clonotype has a handful of counts. The rearrangement links TRBV21-1 to TRBJ2-5; TRBD1, as called in the table, went unchecked against the DNA. The J call is in doubt because the DNA end fits TRBJ2-7 better. TRBV21-1 is an annotated pseudogene. This CDR3 has 17 amino acids. The CDR3 spells CASSKAYRGSFLYEQYF. The CDR3 nucleotides read TGTGCCAGCAGCAAAGCCTACAGGGGATCCTTCCTCTACGAGCAGTACTTC.

V is TRBV5-1 and J is TRBJ2-1, with D perhaps TRBD2 (5 bases). The end of the DNA is better explained by TRBJ2-7, so the J call may be wrong. The CDR3 loop spans 15 amino acids. The germline V gene has CDR1 SGHRS and CDR2 YFSETQ. This CDR3 is CASSLGVRGSGEQYF. CDR3 in DNA: TGCGCCAGCAGCTTGGGGGTCCGAGGGAGCGGTGAGCAGTACTTC.

This clonotype was counted at least ten times. This chain uses TRBV7-2 with TRBJ2-3; D uncertain. Per the germline V gene, CDR1 is SGHTA and CDR2 is FQGNSA. V was shortened by 5 bases and J by 0 bases, with 9 bases between the two germline ends. The CDR3 sequence is 14 residues long. Here the CDR3 DNA reads TGTGCCAGCAGCAGAACGGCTAGCACAGATACGCAGTATTTT. Amino acids: CASSRTASTDTQYF.

In this sample, this clonotype turned up once. The chain links TRBV29-1 to TRBJ1-2; TRBD1 aligns across 8 bases. The length of the CDR3 is 12 residues. In germline, CDR1 is SQVTM, CDR2 ANQGSEA. V lost 6 bases and J lost 8; bases outside the gene matches: 8. CDR3 nucleotides: TGCAGCGTACACGGACAGGGAGGAGGCTACACCTTC. It yields the protein CSVHGQGGGYTF.

The chain links TRBV6-2 or TRBV6-3 to TRBJ2-5, with D perhaps matching TRBD2 (6 bases). Germline V gene data show CDR1 as MNHEY and CDR2 as SVGEGT. This CDR3 contains 17 residues. V gave up 4 bases and J gave up 1 base, with 19 bases separating them. DNA for the CDR3: TGTGCCAGCAGTTCAGGTACCGGGACTTTCACCCAAGAGACCCAGTACTTC. Translated: CASSSGTGTFTQETQYF.

This clonotype has just a few counts. This chain joins TRBV20-1 and TRBJ2-3; D gene unclear. Trimming shortened V by 2 bases and J by 4 bases, and 7 bases separated the two germline ends. Germline assignment: CDR1 DFQATT and CDR2 SNEGSKA (reference sequence). This CDR3 is 12 amino acids long. CDR3 sequence reads: CSARPFADTQYF. For the CDR3, the DNA is TGCAGTGCTAGACCATTTGCAGATACGCAGTATTTT.

The chain employs TRBV4-3 and TRBJ2-5; 15 bases fit TRBD2. This CDR3 contains 17 residues. CDR1 and CDR2 from the germline V gene are LGHNA and YSLEER. Trimming at V came to 4 bases and at J to 7 bases, leaving 10 bases not matched to a gene. The DNA of the CDR3 is TGCGCCAGCAGCCTGGGACTAGCGGGGGGTGAGGTCGGGACCCAGTACTTC. The encoded protein is CASSLGLAGGEVGTQYF.

The chain is built from TRBV9 and TRBJ2-3; D unresolved. This CDR3 has 13 residues. The ends were cut back, 4 bases at V and 9 bases at J, with 15 bases in the middle. Germline V gene sequence: CDR1 SGDLS, CDR2 YYNGEE. The CDR3 protein is CASSPSPTNTQYF. The DNA of the CDR3 is TGTGCCAGCAGCCCCTCACCCACGAACACGCAGTATTTT.

The rearrangement uses TRBV14 and TRBJ1-2; D unclear. V was clipped by 4 bases and J by 2 bases, with 14 bases between them. The germline V gene encodes CDR1 SGHDN and CDR2 FVKESK. The CDR3 is made up of 15 amino acids. The CDR3 sequence is CASSPRSAPNYGYTF. Here the CDR3 DNA reads TGTGCCAGCAGCCCCCGATCGGCCCCGAACTATGGCTACACCTTC.

The rearrangement links TRBV4-3 to TRBJ2-5; D tentatively fits TRBD1 or TRBD2 (5 bases each). There are 15 residues in the CDR3. Trimming removed 0 bases from V and 6 bases from J, with 14 bases in between. Germline CDR1 reads LGHNA; CDR2 reads YSLEER. The CDR3 nucleotides are TGCGCCAGCAGCCAAGATCGTGTCCAGGGACAGACCCAGTACTTC. It yields the protein CASSQDRVQGQTQYF.

This clonotype was seen only a few times. J is TRBJ2-1 and V is TRBV9; TRBD2 matches at 9 bases. V trimming: 4 bases; J trimming: 4 bases; junction bases outside the gene matches: 6. The CDR3 is 15 amino acids. Germline CDR1 reads SGDLS; CDR2 reads YYNGEE. CDR3 sequence (DNA): TGTGCCAGCAGCATAAGCGGGGGGTCTTACAATGAGCAGTTCTTC. This encodes CASSISGGSYNEQFF.

The J gene is TRBJ2-7, the V gene TRBV7-2, with 8 bases matching TRBD2. CDR3 size: 14 residues. Losses at the gene ends were 2 bases for V and 6 bases for J; bases not matched to a gene: 6. Germline CDR1 reads SGHTA; CDR2 reads FQGNSA. The DNA of the CDR3 is TGTGCCAGCAGCTTAAAGACTAGCGTAAGCGAGCAGTACTTC. Translation: CASSLKTSVSEQYF. Full variable domain (outside the CDR3, taken from reference TRBV7-2 and TRBJ2-7): GAGVSQSPSNKVTEKGKDVELRCDPISGHTALYWYRQSLGQGLEFLIYFQGNSAPDKSGLPSDRFSAERTGGSVSTLTIQRTQQEDSAVYLCASSLKTSVSEQYFGPGTRLTVT.

This clonotype was found a few times. The chain carries TRBV6-5 and TRBJ2-7; TRBD1 or TRBD2 may be the D gene (6 bases each). The germline V and J ends were trimmed by 2 bases and 1 base, with 9 bases remaining between them. This CDR3 spans 14 amino acids. The germline gives CDR1 MNHEY, CDR2 SVGAGI. CDR3 loop: CASSYEGGSYEQYF. The CDR3 DNA reads as TGTGCCAGCAGTTACGAAGGGGGGTCCTACGAGCAGTACTTC.

This clonotype was seen more than once but under ten times. The chain joins TRBV10-3 to TRBJ2-7, with TRBD2 matching over 13 bases. This CDR3 region has 15 residues. V lost 7 bases to trimming and J lost 0 bases; unmatched junction nucleotides: 3. CDR1 and CDR2 from the germline V gene are ENHRY and SYGVKD. CDR3 residues: CAIKGLAGPSYEQYF. CDR3 DNA sequence: TGTGCCATCAAGGGACTAGCGGGGCCCTCCTACGAGCAGTACTTC.

The rearrangement uses TRBV20-1 and TRBJ2-3; D unclear. The germline V and J ends were trimmed by 1 base and 4 bases, with 9 bases remaining between them. Germline loops: CDR1 DFQATT, CDR2 SNEGSKA (reference sequence). The CDR3 covers 13 residues. CDR3 in DNA: TGCAGTGCTAGAGTTCTGGTTGCAGATACGCAGTATTTT. This gives the protein CSARVLVADTQYF.

This clonotype is a singleton in its sample. The rearrangement links TRBV5-1 to TRBJ2-7; 7 bases are shared with TRBD1. Germline lookup yields CDR1 SGHRS and CDR2 YFSETQ. V trimming: 1 base; J trimming: 7 bases; junction bases outside the gene matches: 8. This CDR3 contains 14 residues. CDR3 residues: CASSLKGQMGEQYF. In DNA form, the CDR3 reads TGCGCCAGCAGCTTGAAGGGACAGATGGGAGAGCAGTACTTC.

This clonotype was observed a handful of times. The chain couples TRBV6-2 or TRBV6-3 to TRBJ2-5; the D is unclear. The ends were cut back, 6 bases at V and 2 bases at J, with 10 bases in the middle. CDR1 MNHEY and CDR2 SVGEGT come from the germline V gene. CDR3 length: 13 residues. The CDR3 region has the DNA TGTGCCAGCAGAATGACGGTACAAGAGACCCAGTACTTC. It is translated as CASRMTVQETQYF.

The chain links TRBV7-9 to TRBJ2-1; TRBD2 matches 11 bases. Germline loops: CDR1 SEHNR, CDR2 FQNEAQ (reference sequence). This CDR3 is 15 amino acids long. The J segment lost 7 bases and the V segment lost 5 bases, leaving 7 bases of the junction unmatched. The CDR3 sequence: CASSPLAGGANEQFF. The DNA for the CDR3 is TGTGCCAGCAGCCCGCTAGCGGGGGGTGCAAATGAGCAGTTCTTC.

This sequence joins TRBV7-2 and TRBJ2-1, with D unclear. V was trimmed by 5 bases and J by 0 bases, leaving 17 bases between them. Germline CDR1 SGHTA, CDR2 FQGNSA. The CDR3 spans 17 residues. The CDR3 reads CASSREIALVSYNEQFF. The CDR3 coding sequence is TGTGCCAGCAGCCGAGAAATAGCCCTAGTCTCCTACAATGAGCAGTTCTTC.

The chain combines TRBV14 with TRBJ2-3; D possibly corresponds to TRBD1 (6 bases). This CDR3 is built from 17 residues. Trimming took 4 bases from V and 2 from J, leaving 19 bases between them. The V gene's germline CDR1 is SGHDN and CDR2 FVKESK. The CDR3 nucleotides are TGTGCCAGCAGCCGTGGGGGCATTACCCTTTTCACAGATACGCAGTATTTT. Its protein is CASSRGGITLFTDTQYF.

The V call is TRBV29-1, the J call TRBJ1-2; D is undetermined. V lost 2 bases, J lost 3 bases, and 10 bases lay in between. CDR3 length equals 13 residues. The germline gives CDR1 SQVTM, CDR2 ANQGSEA. CDR3 nucleotides: TGCAGCGTTGAACACCCGAGATACTATGGCTACACCTTC. This translates into CSVEHPRYYGYTF. Full variable domain (remainder filled in from reference TRBV29-1 and TRBJ1-2): SAVISQKPSRDICQRGTSLTIQCQVDSQVTMMFWYRQQPGQSLTLIATANQGSEATYESGFVIDKFPISRPNLTFSTLTVSNMSPEDSSIYLCSVEHPRYYGYTFGSGTRLTVV.

The CDR3 region is CATSPAGGPYEQYF. DNA of the CDR3: TGTGCCACCAGCCCTGCAGGGGGACCCTACGAGCAGTACTTC. The chain joins TRBV24-1 to TRBJ2-4; 7 nucleotides agree with TRBD1. The J call may be wrong; the DNA end is better matched by TRBJ2-7. This CDR3 has 14 residues. The germline V gene has CDR1 KGHDR and CDR2 SFDVKD.

The rearrangement joins TRBV27 to TRBJ1-2; D possibly corresponds to TRBD1 (5 bases). The CDR3 sequence is 14 residues long. Trimming stripped 6 bases from V and 4 bases from J, with 15 bases between. Germline CDR1 MNHEY, CDR2 SMNVEV (reference sequence). CDR3 sequence (DNA): TGTGCCAGCAGCGACAGTCCCGCGGGCTATGGCTACACCTTC. It yields the protein CASSDSPAGYGYTF.

The rearrangement links TRBV4-2 to TRBJ2-7; D gene unclear. The V end lost 3 bases, the J end lost 0 bases, and 15 bases lay between the germline ends. Germline V CDR1 and CDR2: LGHNA, YNFKEQ. The CDR3 contains 16 residues. In DNA form, the CDR3 reads TGTGCCAGCAGCCAGGTCGACCGAAGCTTCTCCTACGAGCAGTACTTC. Protein: CASSQVDRSFSYEQYF.

The table lists this clonotype with a count of one. This rearrangement joins TRBV5-1 to TRBJ2-5, with 7 bases matching TRBD2. Per germline, CDR1 SGHRS and CDR2 YFSETQ. The ends lost 0 bases at V and 3 bases at J; junction bases unmatched: 5. The CDR3 extends over 15 amino acids. For the CDR3, the DNA is TGCGCCAGCAGCTTGGAGGCGGGGAGGGAAGAGACCCAGTACTTC. As protein: CASSLEAGREETQYF.

The chain has TRBV24-1 and TRBJ2-1; possibly TRBD2 for D (6 bases). V dropped 1 base and J dropped 0 bases, with 12 bases sitting between them. The germline V gene has CDR1 KGHDR and CDR2 SFDVKD. The CDR3 totals 17 residues. The CDR3 loop reads CATSDFGGYRSYNEQFF. As DNA, the CDR3 is TGTGCCACCAGTGATTTTGGGGGGTACCGCTCCTACAATGAGCAGTTCTTC.

The V and J genes are TRBV5-1 and TRBJ2-7; D is perhaps TRBD1 (5 bases). V was trimmed by 4 bases and J by 1 base, leaving 15 bases between them. CDR3 size: 15 residues. In germline, CDR1 is SGHRS, CDR2 YFSETQ. CDR3 DNA sequence: TGCGCCAGCAGCAGGGATAGGGGTTTTTCCTACGAGCAGTACTTC. It yields the protein CASSRDRGFSYEQYF.

Notes on this clonotype: A much larger clone is a single base away; this may be a read error. The chain joins TRBV7-2 to TRBJ2-7, with 8 bases that match TRBD2. Germline CDR1 is SGHTA and CDR2 is FQGNSA. The CDR3 is made up of 16 amino acids. The CDR3 loop reads CAGSLGGAGAHYEQYF. The CDR3 bases are TGTGCCGGCAGCTTAGGGGGAGCGGGGGCTCACTACGAGCAGTACTTC.

The chain combines TRBV10-3 with TRBJ2-4, with D perhaps matching TRBD1 (5 bases). TRBJ2-7 matches the DNA end more closely, so the J call is doubtful. The CDR3 spans 15 residues. In germline, CDR1 is ENHRY, CDR2 SYGVKD. CDR3 sequence: CAISESHRSPYEQYF. CDR3 DNA: TGTGCCATCAGTGAGTCGCACAGGAGTCCCTACGAGCAGTACTTC.